The 10 T cell receptor beta chains given below trace back to one sample, sequenced in a study of cytomegalovirus exposure and HLA in healthy donors. The PCR used 60 Vbeta and 13 Jbeta primers. Repertoires were generated with immunoSEQ multiplex PCR, while TCRdb's copy carries only in-frame clones and drops some. This table holds 170,000 or so clones, around four fifths found once. Sequencing used PBMCs. The receptors come from a man younger than 35 in good health and CMV-seronegative.

Details on this clone: The same CDR3 also results from other DNA sequences found in this sample. V and J are TRBV19 and TRBJ1-6, with D unclear. Germline CDR1 is LNHDA and CDR2 is SQIVND (reference sequence). Trimming removed 1 base from V and 5 bases from J, with 6 bases in between. CDR3 size: 14 residues. DNA of the CDR3: TGTGCCAGTAGTATAGGCGGGAATAATTCACCCCTCCACTTT. Encoded protein: CASSIGGNNSPLHF.

This sequence joins TRBV6-1 and TRBJ1-5, with 8 bases identical to TRBD1. J gave up 3 bases and V 1 base, and 2 bases lay outside the gene matches. The V gene's germline CDR1 is MNHNS and CDR2 SASEGT. CDR3 length: 15 amino acids. CDR3 loop: CASSEGQGNNQPQHF. As DNA, the CDR3 is TGTGCCAGCAGTGAAGGACAGGGGAACAATCAGCCCCAGCATTTT.

The rearrangement links TRBV10-3 to TRBJ2-2; TRBD1 matches at 10 bases. Germline CDR1 is ENHRY and CDR2 is SYGVKD. V trimming: 10 bases; J trimming: 1 base; junction bases outside the gene matches: 3. CDR3 length: 14 residues. CDR3 DNA: TGTGCCACCGGACAGGGGGGGAACACCGGGGAGCTGTTTTTT. It encodes CATGQGGNTGELFF.

The chain employs TRBV15 and TRBJ2-7, with a tentative D call TRBD1 (5 bases). V lost 5 bases and J lost 4, with 9 bases in between. Germline assignment: CDR1 LNHNV and CDR2 YYDKDF (reference sequence). This CDR3 is 12 amino acids long. The CDR3: CATSPQGYEQYF. CDR3 DNA: TGTGCCACCAGCCCTCAGGGATACGAGCAGTACTTC.

The chain employs TRBV4-2 and TRBJ1-6; TRBD1 matches 7 bases. The V gene's germline CDR1 is LGHNA and CDR2 YNFKEQ. V shed 1 base and J 15 bases; nucleotides not matched to a gene: 12. The CDR3 contains 15 residues. CDR3 nucleotides: TGTGCCAGCAGCCAAGGTGGGACAGCCACTAAGGTCCTCCACTTT. Its protein product is CASSQGGTATKVLHF.

The genes are TRBV28 and TRBJ1-2; D may be TRBD1 (5 bases). CDR1 MDHEN and CDR2 SYDVKM come from the germline V gene. The V end was cut by 5 bases, the J end by 7 bases, with 20 bases between. The CDR3 extends over 15 amino acids. CDR3 bases: TGTGCCAGCAGTCTGCCGGACGGGTCTAGGGGTGGCTACACCTTC. Its protein product is CASSLPDGSRGGYTF.

This chain joins TRBV2 and TRBJ1-4; possibly TRBD1 for D (5 bases). The germline V gene has CDR1 SNHLY and CDR2 FYNNEI. The CDR3 spans 16 residues. Trimming took off 5 bases at V and 4 bases at J, with 17 bases between the two ends. In DNA form, the CDR3 reads TGTGCCAGCAGTCATCCCCGGGGGATACTTAATGAAAAACTGTTTTTT. Translating gives CASSHPRGILNEKLFF.

The chain carries TRBV30 and TRBJ1-5; D is uncertain. The CDR3 runs to 18 residues. V was clipped by 6 bases and J by 2 bases, with 26 bases between them. The germline gives CDR1 GTSNPN, CDR2 SVGIG (reference sequence). CDR3 in amino acids: CACPPESANGLGNQPQHF. Written as DNA, the CDR3 is TGTGCCTGCCCTCCGGAAAGCGCTAATGGCCTGGGCAATCAGCCCCAGCATTTT.

The V call is TRBV7-2, the J call TRBJ1-5; D remains unclear. The V gene's germline CDR1 is SGHTA and CDR2 FQGNSA. V was pared by 5 bases and J by 10 bases, with 21 bases between. CDR3 length: 15 amino acids. Written as DNA, the CDR3 is TGTGCCAGCAGCCTGGGGATGGCGGGGATGTATCCCCAGCATTTT. Translating it yields CASSLGMAGMYPQHF. The full variable domain, in which reference TRBV7-2 and TRBJ1-5 provide the parts outside the CDR3, is GAGVSQSPSNKVTEKGKDVELRCDPISGHTALYWYRQSLGQGLEFLIYFQGNSAPDKSGLPSDRFSAERTGGSVSTLTIQRTQQEDSAVYLCASSLGMAGMYPQHFGDGTRLSIL.

The rearrangement links TRBV15 to TRBJ2-7; TRBD1 matches at 10 bases. Trimming removed 5 bases from V and 7 bases from J; junction bases left unmatched: 11. The CDR3 length is 15 residues. CDR1 and CDR2 (germline): LNHNV, YYDKDF (reference sequence). The CDR3 sequence: CATSATRDRGIEQYF. CDR3 DNA sequence: TGTGCCACCAGCGCCACCCGGGACAGGGGTATTGAGCAGTACTTC. Together with reference TRBV15 and TRBJ2-7, the CDR3 gives the full variable domain: DAMVIQNPRYQVTQFGKPVTLSCSQTLNHNVMYWYQQKSSQAPKLLFHYYDKDFNNEADTPDNFQSRRPNTSFCFLDIRSPGLGDTAMYLCATSATRDRGIEQYFGPGTRLTVT.